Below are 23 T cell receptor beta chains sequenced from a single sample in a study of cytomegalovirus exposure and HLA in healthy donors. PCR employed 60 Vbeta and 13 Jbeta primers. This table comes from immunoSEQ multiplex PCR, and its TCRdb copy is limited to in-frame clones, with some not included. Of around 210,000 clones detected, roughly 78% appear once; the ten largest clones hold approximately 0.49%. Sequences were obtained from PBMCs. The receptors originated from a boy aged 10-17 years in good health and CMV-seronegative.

Here the CDR3 reads CASSLPGQLFKETQYF. The CDR3 DNA reads TGTGCCAGCAGCCTTCCGGGACAGTTGTTTAAAGAGACCCAGTACTTC. The chain has TRBV7-2 and TRBJ2-5, with 7 bases matching TRBD1. V trimming: 5 bases; J trimming: 3 bases; junction bases outside the gene matches: 12. Germline V gives CDR1 SGHTA, CDR2 FQGNSA. The CDR3 loop spans 16 amino acids. Supplemented by reference TRBV7-2 and TRBJ2-5, the full variable domain reads GAGVSQSPSNKVTEKGKDVELRCDPISGHTALYWYRQSLGQGLEFLIYFQGNSAPDKSGLPSDRFSAERTGGSVSTLTIQRTQQEDSAVYLCASSLPGQLFKETQYFGPGTRLLVL.

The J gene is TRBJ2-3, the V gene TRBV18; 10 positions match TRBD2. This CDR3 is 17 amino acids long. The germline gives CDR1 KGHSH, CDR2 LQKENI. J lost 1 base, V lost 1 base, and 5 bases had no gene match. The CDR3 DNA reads TGTGCCAGCTCACCACTCCGAGGGACTAGCGGCACAGATACGCAGTATTTT. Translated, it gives CASSPLRGTSGTDTQYF. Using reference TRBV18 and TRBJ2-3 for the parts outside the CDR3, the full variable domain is NAGVMQNPRHLVRRRGQEARLRCSPMKGHSHVYWYRQLPEEGLKFMVYLQKENIIDESGMPKERFSAEFPKEGPSILRIQQVVRGDSAAYFCASSPLRGTSGTDTQYFGPGTRLTVL.

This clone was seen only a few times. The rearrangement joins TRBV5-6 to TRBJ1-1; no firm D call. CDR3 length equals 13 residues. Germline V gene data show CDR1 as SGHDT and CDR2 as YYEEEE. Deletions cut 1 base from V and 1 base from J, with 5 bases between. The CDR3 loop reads CASSLPGNTEAFF. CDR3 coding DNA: TGTGCCAGCAGCTTGCCGGGGAACACTGAAGCTTTCTTT.

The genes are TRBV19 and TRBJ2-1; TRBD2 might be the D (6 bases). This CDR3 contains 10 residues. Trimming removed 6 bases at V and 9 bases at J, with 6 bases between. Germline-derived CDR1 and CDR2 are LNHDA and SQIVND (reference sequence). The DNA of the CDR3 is TGTGCCAGTAGGGGGGGTGAGCAGTTCTTC. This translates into CASRGGEQFF.

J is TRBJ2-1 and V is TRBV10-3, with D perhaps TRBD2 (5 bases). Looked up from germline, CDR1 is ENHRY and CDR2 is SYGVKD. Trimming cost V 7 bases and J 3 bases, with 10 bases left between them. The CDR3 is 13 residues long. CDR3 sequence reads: CAIKEENYNEQFF. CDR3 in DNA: TGTGCCATCAAGGAGGAGAACTACAATGAGCAGTTCTTC.

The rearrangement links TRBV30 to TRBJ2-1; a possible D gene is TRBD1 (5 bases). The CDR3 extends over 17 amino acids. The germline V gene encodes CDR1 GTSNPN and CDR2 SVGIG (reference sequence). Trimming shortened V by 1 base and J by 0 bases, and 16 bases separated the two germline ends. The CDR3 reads CAWSASRAGSSYNEQFF. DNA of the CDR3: TGTGCCTGGAGTGCTTCCAGGGCCGGGTCCTCCTACAATGAGCAGTTCTTC.

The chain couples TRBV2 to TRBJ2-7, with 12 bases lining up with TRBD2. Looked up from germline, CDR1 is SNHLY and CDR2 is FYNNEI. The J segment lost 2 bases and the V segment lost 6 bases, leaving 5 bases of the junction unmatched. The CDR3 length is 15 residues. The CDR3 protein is CASRLLAGGAYEQYF. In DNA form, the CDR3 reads TGTGCCAGCAGACTACTAGCGGGAGGCGCCTACGAGCAGTACTTC.

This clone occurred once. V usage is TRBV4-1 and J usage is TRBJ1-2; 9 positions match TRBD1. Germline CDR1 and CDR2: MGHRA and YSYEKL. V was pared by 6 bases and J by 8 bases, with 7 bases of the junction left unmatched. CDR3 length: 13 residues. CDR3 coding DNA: TGCGCCAGCAGTGGGACAGGGACTTCAGGCTACACCTTC. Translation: CASSGTGTSGYTF.

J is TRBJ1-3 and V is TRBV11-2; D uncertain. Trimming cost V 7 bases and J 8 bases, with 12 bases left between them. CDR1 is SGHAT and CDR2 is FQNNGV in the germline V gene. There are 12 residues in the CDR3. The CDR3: CASKEGGDTIYF. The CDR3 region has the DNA TGTGCCAGCAAGGAGGGAGGAGACACCATATATTTT.

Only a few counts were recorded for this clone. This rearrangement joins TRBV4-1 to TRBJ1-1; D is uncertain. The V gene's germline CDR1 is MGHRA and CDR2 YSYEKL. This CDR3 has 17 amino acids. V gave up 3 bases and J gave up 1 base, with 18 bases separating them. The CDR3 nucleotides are TGCGCCAGCAGCCAGATAAACACCATAGACACGAACACTGAAGCTTTCTTT. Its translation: CASSQINTIDTNTEAFF.

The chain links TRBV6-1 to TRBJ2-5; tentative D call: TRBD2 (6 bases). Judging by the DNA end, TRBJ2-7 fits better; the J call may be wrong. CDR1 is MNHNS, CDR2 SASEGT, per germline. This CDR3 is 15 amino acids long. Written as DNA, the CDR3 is TGTGCCAGCAGTACCAGCGGGTGGGGGACCTACGAGCAGTACTTC. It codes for CASSTSGWGTYEQYF.

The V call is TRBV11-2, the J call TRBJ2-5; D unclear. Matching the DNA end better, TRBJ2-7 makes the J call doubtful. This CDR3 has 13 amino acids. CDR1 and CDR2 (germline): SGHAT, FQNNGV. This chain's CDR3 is CASSFPDSYEQYF. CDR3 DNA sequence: TGTGCCAGCAGCTTCCCCGATTCCTACGAGCAGTACTTC.

As DNA, the CDR3 is TGTGCCAGCAGCGCCCGGGACTACTACAATGAGCAGTTCTTC. It is translated as CASSARDYYNEQFF. This chain joins TRBV7-9 and TRBJ2-1; 7 nucleotides line up with TRBD2. The germline CDR1 and CDR2 sequences are SEHNR and FQNEAQ (reference sequence). With V trimmed by 5 bases and J by 3 bases, 4 bases remained unmatched. The CDR3 consists of 14 residues.

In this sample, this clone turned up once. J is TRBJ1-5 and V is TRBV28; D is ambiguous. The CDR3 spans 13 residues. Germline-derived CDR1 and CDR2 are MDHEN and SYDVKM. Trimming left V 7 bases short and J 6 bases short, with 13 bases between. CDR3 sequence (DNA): TGTGCCAGCATCTTAGCGGGGAGTCAGCCCCAGCATTTT. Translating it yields CASILAGSQPQHF.

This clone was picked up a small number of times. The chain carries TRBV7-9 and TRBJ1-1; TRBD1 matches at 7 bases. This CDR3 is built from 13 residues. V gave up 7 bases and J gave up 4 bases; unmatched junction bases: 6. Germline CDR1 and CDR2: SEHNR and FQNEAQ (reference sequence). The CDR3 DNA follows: TGTGCCAGCACCCCCGCAGGGGGCACTGAAGCTTTCTTT. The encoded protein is CASTPAGGTEAFF.

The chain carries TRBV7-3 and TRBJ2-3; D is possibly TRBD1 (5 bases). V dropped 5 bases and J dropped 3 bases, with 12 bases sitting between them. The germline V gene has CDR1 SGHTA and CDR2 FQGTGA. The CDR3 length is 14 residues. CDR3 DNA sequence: TGTGCCAGCAGCGCCATGGGGCTGACAGATACGCAGTATTTT. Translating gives CASSAMGLTDTQYF.

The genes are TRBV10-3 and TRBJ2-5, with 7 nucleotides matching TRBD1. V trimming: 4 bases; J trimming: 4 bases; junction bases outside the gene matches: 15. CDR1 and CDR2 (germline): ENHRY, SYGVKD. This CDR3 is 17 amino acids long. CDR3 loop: CAISGRISDRLGETQYF. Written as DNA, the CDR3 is TGTGCCATCAGTGGTCGAATTTCGGACAGGTTGGGAGAGACCCAGTACTTC.

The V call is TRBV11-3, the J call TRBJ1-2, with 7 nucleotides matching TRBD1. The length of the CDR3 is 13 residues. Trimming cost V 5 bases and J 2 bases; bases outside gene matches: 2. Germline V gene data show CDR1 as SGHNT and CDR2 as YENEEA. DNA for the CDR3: TGTGCCAGCAGCGGGGGACAGAACTATGGCTACACCTTC. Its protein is CASSGGQNYGYTF.

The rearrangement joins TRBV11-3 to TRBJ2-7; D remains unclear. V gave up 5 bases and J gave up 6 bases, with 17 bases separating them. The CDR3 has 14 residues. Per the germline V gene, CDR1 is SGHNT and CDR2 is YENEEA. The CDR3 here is CASSARVATSEQYF. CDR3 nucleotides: TGTGCCAGCAGCGCTCGGGTCGCTACCAGCGAGCAGTACTTC.

This chain's CDR3 is CASSSGGWDRGYTF. The CDR3 bases are TGTGCCAGCAGCTCAGGGGGATGGGACAGGGGCTACACCTTC. The chain employs TRBV11-2 and TRBJ1-2; TRBD1 matches 8 bases. CDR1 and CDR2 from the germline V gene are SGHAT and FQNNGV. The CDR3 covers 14 residues. With 4 bases clipped from V and 8 bases from J, the junction kept 9 bases outside the gene matches.

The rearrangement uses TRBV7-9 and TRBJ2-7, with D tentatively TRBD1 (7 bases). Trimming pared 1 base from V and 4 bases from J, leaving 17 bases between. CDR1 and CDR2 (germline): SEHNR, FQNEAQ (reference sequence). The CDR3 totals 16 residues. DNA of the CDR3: TGTGCCAGCAGCTTAGGGGGGGCAGGGGGGCGATACGAGCAGTACTTC. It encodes CASSLGGAGGRYEQYF. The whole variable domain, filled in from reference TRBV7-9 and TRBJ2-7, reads DTGVSQNPRHKITKRGQNVTFRCDPISEHNRLYWYRQTLGQGPEFLTYFQNEAQLEKSRLLSDRFSAERPKGSFSTLEIQRTEQGDSAMYLCASSLGGAGGRYEQYFGPGTRLTVT.

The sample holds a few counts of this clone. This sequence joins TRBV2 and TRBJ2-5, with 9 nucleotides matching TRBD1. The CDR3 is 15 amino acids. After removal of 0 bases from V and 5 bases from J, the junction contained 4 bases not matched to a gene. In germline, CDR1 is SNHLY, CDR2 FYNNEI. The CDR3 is CASSEAGTGRETQYF. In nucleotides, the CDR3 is TGTGCCAGCAGTGAAGCGGGGACAGGGAGGGAGACCCAGTACTTC.

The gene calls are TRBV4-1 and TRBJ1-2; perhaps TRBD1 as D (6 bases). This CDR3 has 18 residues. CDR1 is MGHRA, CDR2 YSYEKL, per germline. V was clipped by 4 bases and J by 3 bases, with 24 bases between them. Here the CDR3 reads CASSPRALTGPKDYGYTF. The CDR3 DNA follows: TGCGCCAGCAGCCCCCGAGCATTGACAGGCCCTAAGGACTATGGCTACACCTTC.